The 27 T cell receptor beta chains listed next were all sequenced from one sample in a study of beta chain features in type 1 diabetes (dated by TCRdb to 2016 to 2019). The investigation overall reported the following: A moderate but significant shortening of TCRB CDR3 length was observed in type 1 diabetes patients in all four CD4+ subsets.

The library was prepared using the immunoSEQ multiplex PCR assay. The High Capacity cDNA Reverse Transcription Kit was used to reverse transcribe all of the isolated RNA, meaning that expressed TCRB transcripts were what got sequenced. Here the immuneACCESS table is served through TCRdb, limited to in-frame sequences with V and J called. Missing clones are a known gap in these copies; in checked studies unresolved V genes cover under half, and the rest lacks a known reason. In this sample the table shows 630,000 or so clones, over 13% of which occur a single time. Jointly, the top ten make up approximately 0.039% of the sample. These receptors' antigens are unknown. The sample comprised naive CD4+ T cells from blood. The meaning of the sample's cell subset or site label: true naive CD4+ T cells. Receptor source: a man aged 18 to 35 with type 1 diabetes.

This clone appeared a few times. The chain carries TRBV27 and TRBJ1-4; 12 bases map to TRBD1. The CDR3 has 17 amino acids. Germline loops: CDR1 MNHEY, CDR2 SMNVEV (reference sequence). The V gene end was trimmed by 2 bases and the J gene end by 4 bases; junction bases not matched to a gene: 5. The CDR3 spells CASSLRDRGLFNEKLFF. DNA of the CDR3: TGTGCCAGCAGTTTACGGGACAGGGGGCTGTTTAATGAAAAACTGTTTTTT.

The J gene is TRBJ1-2, the V gene TRBV14; D not certain. In germline, CDR1 is SGHDN, CDR2 FVKESK. V was shortened by 3 bases and J by 2 bases, with 16 bases between the two germline ends. The CDR3 is 16 amino acids. The CDR3: CASSQDGREANYGYTF. For the CDR3, the DNA is TGTGCCAGCAGCCAGGACGGACGGGAAGCCAACTATGGCTACACCTTC.

The CDR3 sequence: CASSLTEDGYTF. CDR3 sequence (DNA): TGTGCCAGCAGCTTAACCGAGGATGGCTACACCTTC. This chain connects TRBV7-9 to TRBJ1-2; D is unresolved. CDR3 length: 12 residues. The ends were cut back, 2 bases at V and 6 bases at J, with 7 bases in the middle. The germline CDR1 and CDR2 sequences are SEHNR and FQNEAQ (reference sequence).

J is TRBJ2-7 and V is TRBV28; TRBD2 is a possible D gene (6 bases). CDR1 is MDHEN, CDR2 SYDVKM, per germline. The CDR3 contains 12 residues. V lost 10 bases to trimming and J lost 3 bases, with 13 bases between them. As DNA, the CDR3 is TGTGCCACCAAAGGAGGGAACTACGAGCAGTACTTC. It codes for CATKGGNYEQYF.

This clone was seen a handful of times. The genes are TRBV5-4 and TRBJ2-3; TRBD2 matches at 7 bases. V lost 1 base to trimming and J lost 1 base; unmatched junction nucleotides: 3. This CDR3 comprises 15 residues. CDR1 is SGHNT and CDR2 is YYREEE in the germline V gene (reference sequence). The CDR3: CASSLWGGRTDTQYF. As DNA, the CDR3 is TGTGCCAGCAGCTTGTGGGGGGGTCGCACAGATACGCAGTATTTT.

The chain links TRBV15 to TRBJ1-2; D may be TRBD1 (6 bases). V dropped 5 bases and J dropped 5 bases, with 15 bases sitting between them. CDR3 length: 14 amino acids. Germline loops: CDR1 LNHNV, CDR2 YYDKDF (reference sequence). As DNA, the CDR3 is TGTGCCACCAGCGGCCCCGGGACATTTTATGGCTACACCTTC. This gives the protein CATSGPGTFYGYTF.

The chain recombines TRBV4-2 with TRBJ2-5; weak D call: TRBD2 (6 bases). CDR3 length equals 14 residues. V was clipped by 0 bases and J by 5 bases, with 10 bases between them. Germline CDR1 is LGHNA and CDR2 is YNFKEQ. Here the CDR3 DNA reads TGTGCCAGCAGCCAAGAAACCGGAGGGGAGACCCAGTACTTC. Translated, it gives CASSQETGGETQYF.

This clone was seen more than once but under ten times. The chain uses TRBV6-1 and TRBJ2-7; 7 bases map to TRBD1. CDR3 length equals 12 residues. V lost 6 bases and J lost 1; bases outside the gene matches: 0. CDR1 is MNHNS, CDR2 SASEGT, per germline. CDR3 nucleotide sequence: TGTGCCAGCAGGGGACAGTCCTACGAGCAGTACTTC. This sequence encodes CASRGQSYEQYF.

This clone has a handful of counts. The chain joins TRBV19 to TRBJ1-2, with 9 bases that match TRBD1. With 4 bases clipped from V and 6 bases from J, the junction kept 0 bases outside the gene matches. Germline lookup yields CDR1 LNHDA and CDR2 SQIVND (reference sequence). The CDR3 is made up of 12 amino acids. CDR3 amino acids: CASSRTGDGYTF. Here the CDR3 DNA reads TGTGCCAGTAGTAGGACAGGGGATGGCTACACCTTC.

Only a few counts were recorded for this clone. V is TRBV28 and J is TRBJ2-7; 9 nucleotides agree with TRBD1. V trimming: 4 bases; J trimming: 4 bases; junction bases outside the gene matches: 8. This CDR3 has 15 residues. The germline gives CDR1 MDHEN, CDR2 SYDVKM. CDR3 sequence reads: CASSSPGQGWYEQYF. The CDR3 DNA reads as TGTGCCAGCAGTTCTCCGGGACAGGGTTGGTACGAGCAGTACTTC. Combining the CDR3 with reference TRBV28 and TRBJ2-7 gives the whole variable domain DVKVTQSSRYLVKRTGEKVFLECVQDMDHENMFWYRQDPGLGLRLIYFSYDVKMKEKGDIPEGYSVSREKKERFSLILESASTNQTSMYLCASSSPGQGWYEQYFGPGTRLTVT.

The chain recombines TRBV19 with TRBJ2-3; TRBD2 agrees at 7 bases. Trimming took 9 bases from V and 4 from J; bases not matched to a gene: 7. Germline lookup yields CDR1 LNHDA and CDR2 SQIVND (reference sequence). This CDR3 has 13 residues. Here the CDR3 DNA reads TGTGCCAGCCGGGCGGGAGAGGCAGATACGCAGTATTTT. Protein sequence: CASRAGEADTQYF.

This clone was observed a handful of times. This sequence joins TRBV30 and TRBJ2-6; no firm D call. The V gene's germline CDR1 is GTSNPN and CDR2 SVGIG (reference sequence). This CDR3 has 13 amino acids. Deletions cut 5 bases from V and 4 bases from J, with 9 bases between. Written as DNA, the CDR3 is TGTGCCTGGGAGGTCCAAGGGGCCAACGTCCTGACTTTC. Its translation: CAWEVQGANVLTF. The full variable domain, with the rest looked up from reference TRBV30 and TRBJ2-6, is SQTIHQWPATLVQPVGSPLSLECTVEGTSNPNLYWYRQAAGRGLQLLFYSVGIGQISSEVPQNLSASRPQDRQFILSSKKLLLSDSGFYLCAWEVQGANVLTFGAGSRLTVL.

This CDR3 reads CASSGAGAVYNEQFF. In nucleotides, the CDR3 is TGCGCCAGCAGCGGCGCCGGGGCCGTCTACAATGAGCAGTTCTTC. The rearrangement links TRBV5-1 to TRBJ2-1; D may be TRBD1 or TRBD2 (5 bases each). V lost 4 bases to trimming and J lost 3 bases, with 14 bases between them. Germline CDR1 SGHRS, CDR2 YFSETQ. The CDR3 runs 15 residues.

There are a few counts of this clone. V gene TRBV2 combines with J gene TRBJ2-3; TRBD2 might be the D (6 bases). V lost 8 bases to trimming and J lost 6 bases, with 12 bases between them. Germline values: CDR1 SNHLY, CDR2 FYNNEI. The CDR3 contains 12 residues. CDR3 loop: CASGQGGDTQYF. In DNA, the CDR3 is TGTGCCAGCGGGCAGGGAGGCGATACGCAGTATTTT.

The chain employs TRBV4-2 and TRBJ2-5, with 7 positions matching TRBD1. J lost 2 bases, V lost 4 bases, and 4 bases had no gene match. CDR1 is LGHNA and CDR2 is YNFKEQ in the germline V gene. This CDR3 region has 14 residues. The CDR3 region has the DNA TGTGCCAGCAGCCCGGGACAGCATCAAGAGACCCAGTACTTC. Protein: CASSPGQHQETQYF.

This clone was picked up a small number of times. Different DNA sequences within this sample yield the same CDR3. The chain recombines TRBV30 with TRBJ2-1, with 7 bases matching TRBD1. Looked up from germline, CDR1 is GTSNPN and CDR2 is SVGIG (reference sequence). CDR3 length equals 13 residues. The J segment lost 0 bases and the V segment lost 4 bases, leaving 0 bases of the junction unmatched. Here the CDR3 reads CAWTGGSYNEQFF. CDR3 coding DNA: TGTGCCTGGACAGGGGGCTCCTACAATGAGCAGTTCTTC.

This clone was observed a handful of times. The chain joins TRBV4-1 to TRBJ2-3; the match to TRBD2 covers 10 bases. CDR3 length: 15 residues. V was pared by 0 bases and J by 4 bases, with 1 base of the junction left unmatched. The germline CDR1 and CDR2 sequences are MGHRA and YSYEKL. CDR3 DNA sequence: TGCGCCAGCAGCCAAGAACTAGCGGGGTCAGATACGCAGTATTTT. It translates to CASSQELAGSDTQYF.

This clone occurred a few times. This sequence joins TRBV14 and TRBJ2-2, with TRBD2 identical over 9 bases. Trimming took 4 bases from V and 5 from J; bases not matched to a gene: 5. Germline CDR1 reads SGHDN; CDR2 reads FVKESK. This CDR3 has 15 residues. CDR3 sequence (DNA): TGTGCCAGCAGCCCAGTAGCGGGAGAGACCGGGGAGCTGTTTTTT. This encodes CASSPVAGETGELFF.

J is TRBJ2-7 and V is TRBV5-1; 14 positions match TRBD2. V dropped 3 bases and J dropped 6; count of bases not matched to a gene: 5. Germline CDR1 and CDR2: SGHRS and YFSETQ. This CDR3 is 15 amino acids long. DNA of the CDR3: TGCGCCAGCAGCTGGGGACTAGCGGGGGAGTTCGAGCAGTACTTC. This encodes CASSWGLAGEFEQYF.

This clone came up a few times. J is TRBJ2-1 and V is TRBV10-3; possibly TRBD2 for D (6 bases). The CDR3 runs to 15 residues. The V end lost 2 bases, the J end lost 4 bases, and 12 bases lay between the germline ends. CDR1 ENHRY and CDR2 SYGVKD come from the germline V gene. The CDR3 here is CAISERASEYNEQFF. CDR3 nucleotides: TGTGCCATCAGTGAGAGGGCTAGCGAATACAATGAGCAGTTCTTC.

CDR3 nucleotide sequence: TGTGCCAGCTCACCAAACCGGGCTAGCTATGGCTACACCTTC. As protein: CASSPNRASYGYTF. V is TRBV18 and J is TRBJ1-2; D remains ambiguous. Trimming removed 2 bases at V and 4 bases at J, with 11 bases between. Per the germline V gene, CDR1 is KGHSH and CDR2 is LQKENI. CDR3 length: 14 amino acids.

The chain links TRBV30 to TRBJ1-2; D is ambiguous. The CDR3 extends over 15 amino acids. V lost 5 bases and J lost 4, with 20 bases in between. Germline CDR1 GTSNPN, CDR2 SVGIG (reference sequence). CDR3 nucleotides: TGTGCCTGGGTGGTCCCCACTCCAGGCGGCTATGGCTACACCTTC. This gives the protein CAWVVPTPGGYGYTF.

This clone was counted between two and nine times. The chain carries TRBV5-6 and TRBJ1-2, with D perhaps matching TRBD1 (5 bases). Germline V gene lookup returns CDR1 SGHDT and CDR2 YYEEEE. This CDR3 comprises 16 residues. V was trimmed by 4 bases and J by 1 base, leaving 17 bases between them. CDR3 residues: CASSANTGAYNYGYTF. CDR3 nucleotide sequence: TGTGCCAGCAGCGCTAATACCGGGGCATATAACTATGGCTACACCTTC.

This sequence joins TRBV28 and TRBJ2-7; D tentatively fits TRBD1 or TRBD2 (5 bases each). Germline V lookup: CDR1 MDHEN, CDR2 SYDVKM. This CDR3 is 14 amino acids long. Trimming stripped 5 bases from V and 1 base from J, with 12 bases between. CDR3 sequence: CASSGTSSSYEQYF. The CDR3 nucleotides read TGTGCCAGCAGTGGGACCTCCAGTTCCTACGAGCAGTACTTC. The complete variable domain, with remaining parts taken from reference TRBV28 and TRBJ2-7, reads DVKVTQSSRYLVKRTGEKVFLECVQDMDHENMFWYRQDPGLGLRLIYFSYDVKMKEKGDIPEGYSVSREKKERFSLILESASTNQTSMYLCASSGTSSSYEQYFGPGTRLTVT.

This clone was counted only a few times. V gene TRBV7-2 combines with J gene TRBJ2-1, with 14 bases aligning to TRBD2. Germline CDR1 reads SGHTA; CDR2 reads FQGNSA. This CDR3 spans 16 amino acids. V lost 5 bases to trimming and J lost 8 bases; unmatched junction nucleotides: 8. Here the CDR3 DNA reads TGTGCCAGCAGCACCTCGGGGACTAGCGGGAGCTATGAGCAGTTCTTC. This sequence encodes CASSTSGTSGSYEQFF.

This clone was seen a handful of times. The rearrangement uses TRBV5-6 and TRBJ1-5; 7 positions agree with TRBD1. This CDR3 contains 15 residues. Per germline, CDR1 SGHDT and CDR2 YYEEEE. Trimming cost V 5 bases and J 4 bases; bases outside gene matches: 9. The CDR3 DNA is TGTGCCAGCAGAAGAAGGGGGCTGAGTAATCAGCCCCAGCATTTT. Translation: CASRRRGLSNQPQHF.

This clone was picked up a small number of times. The CDR3 DNA sequence: TGTGCCAGCACCCGGGGGGGCTTCGGGGAGACCCAGTACTTC. Protein product: CASTRGGFGETQYF. The genes are TRBV7-2 and TRBJ2-5; 8 positions match TRBD2. This CDR3 comprises 14 residues. Germline V lookup: CDR1 SGHTA, CDR2 FQGNSA. The V and J ends lost 7 bases and 5 bases, in that order; junction bases with no gene match: 9. The complete variable domain, with remaining parts taken from reference TRBV7-2 and TRBJ2-5, reads GAGVSQSPSNKVTEKGKDVELRCDPISGHTALYWYRQSLGQGLEFLIYFQGNSAPDKSGLPSDRFSAERTGGSVSTLTIQRTQQEDSAVYLCASTRGGFGETQYFGPGTRLLVL.